A selection of T cell receptor beta chains follows, all from one sample in a study of cytomegalovirus exposure and HLA in healthy donors. Only in-frame clones appear in the TCRdb table, and some are missing; sequencing was by immunoSEQ multiplex PCR. In the table there are 65,000 to 85,000 clones, 78% of which are singletons. The sample was PBMCs. The source of these receptors is a middle-aged woman in good health and CMV-seropositive. Each CDR3 is given with its conserved first and last residue. The D gene is left open where the match is weak. The listing skips clone size in some rows; elsewhere it reads once, few, many or a size class.

v_gene	d_gene	abundance	j_gene	CDR3aa	CDR3nt
TRBV15	TRBD1	-	TRBJ1-2	CATSRGGQVGDYGYTF	TGTGCCACCAGCAGAGGAGGACAGGTTGGGGACTATGGCTACACCTTC
TRBV28	-	-	TRBJ2-4	CASSDSVAKNIQYF	TGTGCCAGCAGTGACAGCGTAGCCAAAAACATTCAGTACTTC
TRBV5-1	-	-	TRBJ1-4	CASSPQGLSYEKLFF	TGCGCCAGCAGCCCGCAGGGGTTGTCTTATGAAAAACTGTTTTTT
TRBV28	-	-	TRBJ1-4	CASSSTGNPNEKLFF	TGTGCCAGCAGTTCCACAGGGAACCCGAATGAAAAACTGTTTTTT
TRBV19	-	-	TRBJ2-3	CASRPGTDTQYF	TGTGCCAGTCGCCCGGGAACAGATACGCAGTATTTT
TRBV5-1	TRBD2	-	TRBJ2-3	CASSLGSGVADTQYF	TGCGCCAGCAGCTTGGGTAGCGGGGTCGCAGATACGCAGTATTTT
TRBV6-5	TRBD2	-	TRBJ2-7	CASSGSGGKGQYF	TGTGCCAGCAGTGGTAGCGGGGGAAAGGGGCAGTACTTC
TRBV6-5	TRBD2	-	TRBJ2-7	CASRTSGGYEQYF	TGTGCCAGCAGGACTAGCGGGGGCTACGAGCAGTACTTC
TRBV1	-	once	TRBJ2-3	CTSSQVYRGLIDTQYF	TGCACCAGCAGCCAAGTCTACAGGGGGCTAATAGATACGCAGTATTTT
TRBV2	-	few	TRBJ1-5	CASRGPQGYSNQPQHF	TGTGCCAGCAGGGGGCCACAGGGCTATAGCAATCAGCCCCAGCATTTT
TRBV6-1	TRBD2	-	TRBJ2-2	CASSDLRGGRDLSPGELFF	TGTGCCAGCAGTGATTTGCGGGGGGGCCGTGACCTTTCCCCCGGGGAGCTGTTTTTT
TRBV4-3	TRBD1	-	TRBJ1-2	CASSQDRQGAGGYTF	TGCGCCAGCAGCCAAGATCGGCAGGGGGCTGGTGGCTACACCTTC
TRBV5-4	TRBD1	-	TRBJ1-2	CASSLELQGVYGYTF	TGTGCCAGCAGCTTGGAATTACAGGGGGTCTATGGCTACACCTTC
TRBV5-1	TRBD1	-	TRBJ2-5	CASSLGDRGYQETQYF	TGCGCCAGCAGCTTGGGGGACAGGGGGTACCAAGAGACCCAGTACTTC
TRBV5-1	-	-	TRBJ2-3	CASSSHRIEVAQDTQYF	TGCGCCAGCAGCTCCCACAGGATAGAAGTAGCCCAGGATACGCAGTATTTT
TRBV2	TRBD2	few	TRBJ2-5	CASSEGVSGETETQYF	TGTGCCAGCAGTGAAGGGGTTAGCGGGGAAACAGAGACCCAGTACTTC